These 32 T cell receptor beta chains originate from one sample sequenced in a study of tumor and adjacent non-tumor tissue in lung cancer. Three rounds of nested PCR, following a modified ARM-PCR protocol, produced the TCRbeta library. MiXCR, applied by TCRdb to the multiplex PCR reads, yields one record per CDR3 protein. The data contain 120,000 or so distinct CDR3 sequences, about 66% of them singletons. The template was RNA from unsorted bulk tissue. Sequencing was carried out using lung tumor tissue. These receptors were obtained from a man between 25 and 39 years old with non-small cell lung cancer.

This clonotype was recorded only once. The V gene is TRBV4-3, the J gene TRBJ2-5, with a tentative D call TRBD1 (5 bases). V dropped 6 bases and J dropped 4 bases, with 18 bases sitting between them. The CDR3 spans 15 residues. CDR1 and CDR2 from the germline V gene are LGHNA and YSLEER. CDR3 in DNA: TGCGCCAGCAGGCGTAGTAGGCAGGGAAGAGAGACCCAGTACTTC. Amino acids: CASRRSRQGRETQYF.

About this clonotype itself: Since the CDR3 does not end with the conserved phenylalanine or tryptophan, this likely comes from a read error. V is TRBV20-1 and J is TRBJ1-6, with D hard to call. Trimming took off 8 bases at V and 6 bases at J, with 17 bases between the two ends. This CDR3 contains 14 residues. The V gene's germline CDR1 is DFQATT and CDR2 SNEGSKA (reference sequence). CDR3 DNA: TGCAGTACTGGGAAGGGAGTCCCTAATTCACCCCTCCACCTT. This gives the protein CSTGKGVPNSPLHL.

On this clonotype: A read error may explain this, as a much larger clone is one base away. The chain has TRBV6-2 or TRBV6-3 and TRBJ1-5; D not certain. CDR1 and CDR2 (germline): MNHEY, SVGEGT. The CDR3 is made up of 13 amino acids. The DNA for the CDR3 is TGTGCCAGCAGTGATAACAGTAATCAGCCCCAGCAATTT. Amino acids: CASSDNSNQPQQF.

The chain is built from TRBV11-3 and TRBJ2-7, with TRBD2 matching 12 bases. The CDR3 consists of 17 residues. Trimming took 2 bases from V and 11 from J; bases not matched to a gene: 16. Germline CDR1 SGHNT, CDR2 YENEEA. The CDR3 sequence is CASSLIRLAGATYEEYF. The CDR3, as DNA: TGTGCCAGCAGCTTAATAAGACTAGCGGGAGCTACTTATGAGGAGTACTTC. Drawing the rest from reference TRBV11-3 and TRBJ2-7, the complete variable domain is EAGVVQSPRYKIIEKKQPVAFWCNPISGHNTLYWYLQNLGQGPELLIRYENEEAVDDSQLPKDRFSAERLKGVDSTLKIQPAELGDSAVYLCASSLIRLAGATYEEYFGPGTRLTVT.

A remark on this clonotype: A read error may be the cause here, since a much bigger clone is one base away. This chain uses TRBV4-2 with TRBJ2-7, with 7 bases identical to TRBD2. Germline CDR1 reads LGHNA; CDR2 reads YNFKEQ. Trimming took 1 base from V and 7 from J; bases not matched to a gene: 10. The length of the CDR3 is 15 residues. The CDR3 region is CASSQGSSGLREQYF. The CDR3 nucleotides are TGTGCCAGCAGCCAAGGTTCTAGCGGACTCCGTGAGCAGTACTTC.

This clonotype was seen at least ten times. The V and J genes are TRBV7-2 and TRBJ2-3; D perhaps matches TRBD2 (6 bases). The CDR3 length is 15 residues. Germline V gene sequence: CDR1 SGHTA, CDR2 FQGNSA. Trimming left V 4 bases short and J 4 bases short, with 15 bases between. CDR3 loop: CASSSQTRSADTQYF. CDR3 nucleotides: TGTGCCAGCAGCTCCCAGACTAGATCAGCAGATACGCAGTATTTT.

To note about this clonotype: This sequence may be a read error, since a much larger clone differs from it by one base. V is TRBV4-1 and J is TRBJ1-4; D gene uncertain. V lost 6 bases, J lost 2 bases, and 16 bases lay in between. CDR3 size: 16 residues. CDR1 MGHRA and CDR2 YSYEKL come from the germline V gene. The CDR3 DNA reads as TGCGCCAGCAGGTTGGAACGGGGTGGCACTAATGAAAAACTGTTTTTT. Its translation: CASRLERGGTNEKLFF.

Worth noting for this clonotype: The junction does not match germline at one end; this may be a read error. The chain combines TRBV11-2 with TRBJ2-1; D perhaps matches TRBD2 (5 bases). This CDR3 region has 13 residues. CDR1 is SGHAT and CDR2 is FQNNGV in the germline V gene. This CDR3 is CASSSGKDNEQSF. The CDR3 DNA sequence: TGTGCCAGCAGCTCCGGGAAAGACAATGAGCAGTCCTTC.

This clonotype was counted between two and nine times. With a much larger clone just one base away, this may be a read error. The gene calls are TRBV12-3 or TRBV12-4 and TRBJ2-3; D gene unclear. The germline V and J ends were trimmed by 10 bases and 6 bases, with 23 bases remaining between them. The CDR3 spans 15 residues. DNA of the CDR3: TGTGCCACAGAGAGTACGTGGGTGCCGGGCGATACGCAGTATTTT. It specifies CATESTWVPGDTQYF.

Sample share makes this clonotype medium-sized. The CDR3 sequence: CSARLSSYEQYF. The DNA for the CDR3 is TGCAGCGCTCGACTAAGCTCCTACGAGCAGTACTTC. This chain joins TRBV29-1 and TRBJ2-7; possible D gene TRBD2, 5 bases. CDR3 length: 12 amino acids. Trimming removed 7 bases at V and 0 bases at J, with 10 bases between. CDR1 and CDR2 (germline): SQVTM, ANQGSEA.

In its sample, this clonotype was seen many times. Since a much larger clone is just one base distant, this may be a read error. The chain is built from TRBV6-5 and TRBJ2-3; D remains unclear. Germline assignment: CDR1 MNHEY and CDR2 SVGAGI. The CDR3 covers 14 residues. CDR3 residues: CASNYSPLEDTQYF. Written as DNA, the CDR3 is TGTGCCAGCAATTACTCCCCGCTAGAGGATACGCAGTATTTT.

The chain couples TRBV4-2 to TRBJ1-2; D not resolved. Germline CDR1 is LGHNA and CDR2 is YNFKEQ. Trimming shortened V by 6 bases and J by 4 bases, and 12 bases separated the two germline ends. The CDR3 spans 13 residues. CDR3 DNA: TGTGCCAGCAGGTCTCGCGGGGTCTATGGCTACACCTTC. Translated: CASRSRGVYGYTF.

As concerns this clonotype: A much more abundant neighbour one base away suggests this may be a read error. The chain combines TRBV20-1 with TRBJ2-5; D remains unclear. This CDR3 spans 12 amino acids. Germline V gives CDR1 DFQATT, CDR2 SNEGSKA (reference sequence). The germline V and J ends were trimmed by 4 bases and 4 bases, with 10 bases remaining between them. The CDR3 loop is CSATRGRETQYF. CDR3 DNA: TGCAGTGCTACCAGAGGACGAGAGACCCAGTACTTC.

Regarding this clonotype: The junction does not match germline at one end; this may be a read error. This sequence joins TRBV6-1 and TRBJ1-2, with D perhaps TRBD1 (5 bases). CDR3 length: 14 residues. CDR1 is MNHNS and CDR2 is SASEGT in the germline V gene. The CDR3 DNA reads TGTGCTAGCAGTGAATGGCACAGGAATTATGGCTACACCTTC. Protein product: CASSEWHRNYGYTF.

As concerns this clonotype: A much larger clone differs from this one at a single base, so this may be a read error. CDR3 in DNA: TGCAGTGCTAGGGGGAGGGGTGAGTGGGATTGCTACACCTTC. Protein sequence: CSARGRGEWDCYTF. This chain links TRBV20-1 with TRBJ1-2; D possibly corresponds to TRBD1 (5 bases). The length of the CDR3 is 14 residues. The germline V gene has CDR1 DFQATT and CDR2 SNEGSKA (reference sequence). V shed 3 bases and J shed 9 bases, with 20 bases lying between them.

This clonotype came up many times. The chain couples TRBV6-5 to TRBJ1-4; perhaps TRBD1 as D (6 bases). The ends were cut back, 0 bases at V and 5 bases at J, with 7 bases in the middle. CDR1 is MNHEY, CDR2 SVGAGI, per germline. The CDR3 runs to 14 residues. CDR3 region: CASSYSGTNEKLFF. CDR3 sequence (DNA): TGTGCCAGCAGTTACTCTGGGACAAATGAAAAACTGTTTTTT.

This clonotype occurred many times. CDR3 amino acids: CASSQDGQDQETQYF. CDR3 in DNA: TGCGCCAGCAGCCAAGATGGGCAGGATCAAGAGACCCAGTACTTC. The rearrangement joins TRBV4-1 to TRBJ2-5; D is unresolved. The CDR3 sequence is 15 residues long. Germline V gives CDR1 MGHRA, CDR2 YSYEKL. Trimming pared 0 bases from V and 2 bases from J, leaving 10 bases between.

V and J are TRBV6-5 and TRBJ1-2; D ambiguous. The V and J ends lost 9 bases and 8 bases respectively, with 10 bases between them. The CDR3 spans 10 residues. Germline CDR1 reads MNHEY; CDR2 reads SVGAGI. The CDR3 DNA reads as TGTGCCAGGGGCCCCTACGGCTACACCTTC. This translates into CARGPYGYTF.

This clonotype was seen only a few times. This may be a read error: a much more frequent sequence differs by one nucleotide. The genes are TRBV6-2 or TRBV6-3 and TRBJ2-4; TRBD1 is a possible D gene (5 bases). The CDR3 loop spans 14 amino acids. Germline CDR1 is MNHEY and CDR2 is SVGEGT. CDR3 DNA sequence: TGTGCCAACAGTAAGGGGCCCGAAGGGGACATTCAGTACTTC. It translates to CANSKGPEGDIQYF.

V gene TRBV6-5 combines with J gene TRBJ1-6, with TRBD1 matching over 10 bases. The germline gives CDR1 MNHEY, CDR2 SVGAGI. Trimming at V came to 7 bases and at J to 10 bases, leaving 10 bases not matched to a gene. This CDR3 comprises 15 residues. The CDR3 reads CASTDGVTGGSPLHF. CDR3 DNA: TGTGCCAGCACCGATGGAGTGACAGGGGGCTCACCCCTCCACTTT.

The chain couples TRBV29-1 to TRBJ1-2; D not resolved. CDR1 is SQVTM, CDR2 ANQGSEA, per germline. V shed 5 bases and J shed 3 bases, with 10 bases lying between them. This CDR3 is built from 12 residues. In DNA form, the CDR3 reads TGCAGCGTTACGGATAGCTACTATGGCTACACCTTC. This gives the protein CSVTDSYYGYTF.

Comments on this clonotype: At one end, the junction sequence differs from germline, possibly due to a read error. The chain has TRBV11-2 and TRBJ2-7; D perhaps matches TRBD2 (5 bases). The CDR3 sequence is 15 residues long. CDR1 and CDR2 (germline): SGHAT, FQNNGV. The CDR3 DNA reads as TGTGCCGGCAGCTTAGAGGAGGACGGCTCCTACGAGCAGTACTTC. Its translation is CAGSLEEDGSYEQYF.

A word on this clonotype: At one end the junction does not follow the germline gene, possibly because of a read error. This chain's CDR3 is CSPRSLGGDSYEQYF. CDR3 DNA: TGCAGTCCTAGAAGTCTAGGGGGCGACTCCTACGAGCAGTACTTC. V is TRBV20-1 and J is TRBJ2-7; TRBD1 aligns across 7 bases. Per germline, CDR1 DFQATT and CDR2 SNEGSKA (reference sequence). This CDR3 has 15 residues.

As regards this clonotype: A read error is possible here, since a much larger clone lies one base away. The V gene is TRBV6-2 or TRBV6-3, the J gene TRBJ1-1; perhaps TRBD1 as D (6 bases). Germline lookup yields CDR1 MNHEY and CDR2 SVGEGT. The CDR3 has 12 amino acids. Trimming shortened V by 10 bases and J by 5 bases, and 14 bases separated the two germline ends. Here the CDR3 DNA reads TGTGCCATCATTGCAGGGGTGACTGAAGCTTTCTTT. It yields the protein CAIIAGVTEAFF.

As for this clonotype: No conserved phenylalanine or tryptophan is present at the end of the CDR3, so a read error is the likely explanation. This chain links TRBV7-8 with TRBJ2-3; D possibly matches TRBD1 or TRBD2 (5 bases each). CDR1 and CDR2 (germline): SGHVS, FQNEAQ. This CDR3 has 16 residues. CDR3 sequence reads: CASSLLQGSSIDTQYL. The DNA of the CDR3 is TGTGCCAGCAGCTTACTGCAGGGCTCTAGCATAGATACGCAGTATCTT.

As to this clonotype: An end of the junction does not agree with germline; a read error may underlie this. The genes are TRBV6-5 and TRBJ2-1; 7 bases are a match to TRBD2. The CDR3 has 16 amino acids. The germline CDR1 and CDR2 sequences are MNHEY and SVGAGI. The CDR3 DNA reads as TGTGCCAGTATGGATAGGGGCGGGAGTTCTCACAATGAGCAGTTATTC. Translating gives CASMDRGGSSHNEQLF.

By share of the sample, this clonotype is medium-sized. The chain is built from TRBV4-2 and TRBJ2-1, with TRBD2 matching over 11 bases. From germline, CDR1 is LGHNA and CDR2 YNFKEQ. The CDR3 loop spans 16 amino acids. V lost 2 bases, J lost 4 bases, and 4 bases stayed unmatched. CDR3 sequence reads: CASSQLAGGRYNEQFF. The CDR3 nucleotides are TGTGCCAGCAGCCAATTAGCGGGGGGGCGATACAATGAGCAGTTCTTC.

About this clonotype: This CDR3 is missing its conserved last phenylalanine or tryptophan, likely due to a read error. The J gene is TRBJ2-1, the V gene TRBV6-2 or TRBV6-3; a weak D match, TRBD2 (5 bases). Trimming pared 10 bases from V and 3 bases from J, leaving 13 bases between. CDR3 length: 13 residues. CDR1 is MNHEY and CDR2 is SVGEGT in the germline V gene. CDR3 nucleotide sequence: TGTGCCACCAAGGACTGGATCTACAATGAGCAGTTCCTC. Translation gives CATKDWIYNEQFL.

This clonotype was seen many times. The J gene is TRBJ1-3, the V gene TRBV6-6, with D unclear. The CDR3 consists of 14 residues. Trimming shortened V by 4 bases and J by 0 bases, and 7 bases separated the two germline ends. Germline lookup yields CDR1 MNHNY and CDR2 SVGAGI (reference sequence). Here the CDR3 DNA reads TGTGCCAGCAGTTTCGACTACTCTGGAAACACCATATATTTT. Translating it yields CASSFDYSGNTIYF.

To note about this clonotype: Being one base from a much bigger clone, this may be a read error. The chain is built from TRBV29-1 and TRBJ1-1; 7 bases are shared with TRBD1. The CDR3 sequence is 12 residues long. The V gene's germline CDR1 is SQVTM and CDR2 ANQGSEA. The DNA for the CDR3 is TGCAACGGGAGGGACAGTCACACTGAAGCTTTCTTT. Its translation: CNGRDSHTEAFF.

Notes on this clonotype: Since a much larger clone is just one base distant, this may be a read error. This CDR3 is CVSSPPGRRGGELFF. CDR3 coding DNA: TGTGTCAGCAGCCCCCCGGGGAGACGAGGCGGGGAGCTGTTTTTT. V usage is TRBV5-5 and J usage is TRBJ2-2; TRBD2 is a possible D gene (5 bases). Germline V gene lookup returns CDR1 SGHKS and CDR2 YYEKEE (reference sequence). This CDR3 spans 15 amino acids.

About this clonotype: Sequence at one end of the junction differs from germline and may be a read error. This chain links TRBV20-1 with TRBJ2-3; 11 nucleotides agree with TRBD2. This CDR3 comprises 17 residues. Germline V gives CDR1 DFQATT, CDR2 SNEGSKA (reference sequence). CDR3 bases: TGCAGTGCCAAGGAACTAGCGGGGGCCGCTAGCACATATACACAGTATTTT. Protein: CSAKELAGAASTYTQYF.